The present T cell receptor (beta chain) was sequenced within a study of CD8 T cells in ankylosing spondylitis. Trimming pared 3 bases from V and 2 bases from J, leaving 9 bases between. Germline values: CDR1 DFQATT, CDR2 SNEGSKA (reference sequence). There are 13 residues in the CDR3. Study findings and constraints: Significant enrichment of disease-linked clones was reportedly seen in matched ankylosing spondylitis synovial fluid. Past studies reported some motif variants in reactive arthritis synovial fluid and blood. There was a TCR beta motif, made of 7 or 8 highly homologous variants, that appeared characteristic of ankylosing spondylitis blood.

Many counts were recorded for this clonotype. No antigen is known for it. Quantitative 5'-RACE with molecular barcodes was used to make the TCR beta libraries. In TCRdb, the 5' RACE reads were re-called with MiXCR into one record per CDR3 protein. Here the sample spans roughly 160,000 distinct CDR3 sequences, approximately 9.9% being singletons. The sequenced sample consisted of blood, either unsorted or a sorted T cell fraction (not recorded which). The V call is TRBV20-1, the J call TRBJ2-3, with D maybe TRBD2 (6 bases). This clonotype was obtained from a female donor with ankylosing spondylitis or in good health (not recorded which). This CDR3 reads CSARTSVTDTQYF. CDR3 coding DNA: TGCAGTGCTAGGACTAGTGTCACAGATACGCAGTATTTT.